This TCR beta chain was sequenced during a study of T cell responses to AZD1222 COVID-19 vaccine. Study-level background: Second-dose timings of about 4 or about 12 weeks were pooled. Study-wide findings and caveats: Baseline testing showed seropositivity in only six or seven AZD1222 recipients. Unmutated variant regions are reportedly the target of nearly half of TCRs that are spike-specific. Most donors were white British and more were female, and clonal diversity was possibly underestimated.

Of note for this clone: What it binds is unknown.

The table came from immunoSEQ multiplex PCR; TCRdb's copy has only in-frame clones and leaves some out. This table holds 170,000 or so clones, roughly 90% found once. Looked up from germline, CDR1 is MNHEY and CDR2 is SMNVEV (reference sequence). CDR3 size: 15 residues. V lost 6 bases to trimming and J lost 0 bases; unmatched junction nucleotides: 6. The chain is built from TRBV27 and TRBJ1-2; 8 bases agree with TRBD1. This clonotype was sampled from an adult in good health. Sequences were derived from peripheral blood, sampled on day 0 of AZD1222 vaccination. The CDR3 sequence: CASRTNRGTNYGYTF. The CDR3 DNA reads as TGTGCCAGCAGAACGAACAGGGGGACTAACTATGGCTACACCTTC.